This TCR beta chain appears in the sequencing data of a study of T cell repertoires in cytomegalovirus infection. Study at large: CMV infection plus the matching HLA type was flagged by public TCR beta signatures.

This clonotype was observed at least ten times. Antigen: not known. In TCRdb, the reads were re-called with MiXCR into one record per CDR3 protein. There are more than 200,000 distinct CDR3 sequences in the sample; roughly 9% occur only once, and over 13% lies in the top ten. Study-level findings and limits: In two of eight donors, the top clonotype was HLA-C-restricted CMV-specific.

Trimming took 1 base from V and 0 from J, leaving 18 bases between them. The germline CDR1 and CDR2 sequences are MDHEN and SYDVKM. The CDR3 consists of 18 residues. This receptor was taken from a human donor in good health (CMV status not recorded). Some clones in this sample may be carry-over from other donors' samples. The chain couples TRBV28 to TRBJ1-2; D not resolved. Sequenced: PBMCs. The CDR3 protein is CASSLYSGLWAANYGYTF. The CDR3 bases are TGTGCCAGCAGTTTATATTCTGGCCTATGGGCAGCTAACTATGGCTACACCTTC.